This T cell receptor (beta chain) was retrieved from a study of shared clonotypes between healthy human individuals. The J segment lost 1 base and the V segment lost 3 bases, leaving 1 base of the junction unmatched. This CDR3 is 15 amino acids long. The germline V gene encodes CDR1 LNHDA and CDR2 SQIVND (reference sequence). Assay: immunoSEQ multiplex PCR; the TCRdb copy retains only in-frame clones and omits some. This table has some 490,000 clones, 70% to 85% appearing once. Free of recent acute infections or vaccinations, the donors were healthy HIV-negative adults. All participating donors were Caucasian adults from Nashville, Tennessee. Concerning this clone: The same CDR3 arises from other DNA sequences in this sample as well.

Sequencing was done on a sample of PBMCs. This receptor was taken from a woman between 40 and 55 years old in good health. Some clones in this sample may be carry-over from other donors' samples. The chain joins TRBV19 to TRBJ2-7; 12 nucleotides agree with TRBD2. The CDR3 bases are TGTGCCAGTAGTATCGGGACTAGCGGGTCCTACGAGCAGTACTTC. Translated: CASSIGTSGSYEQYF.